This T cell receptor beta chain was captured in a study of T cell repertoires in cytomegalovirus infection. Study summary: Newly reported HLA-C-restricted and thoroughly characterized HLA-B-restricted CMV epitopes were employed. Public TCR beta signature analysis indicated the presence of both CMV infection and matching HLA type.

Germline V CDR1 and CDR2: LNHDA, SQIVND (reference sequence). Germline trimming cut 7 bases from V and 3 bases from J; bases unmatched to any gene: 6. CDR3 length: 14 residues. This clonotype was counted a single time. Its specificity is not known. The study's findings and limits: HLA-C-restricted CMV-specific TCR beta clonotypes were dominant in the ex vivo response. Pooled public TCR beta family frequency picked out CMV carriers with the relevant HLA.

TCRdb analysed the reads with MiXCR anew, one entry per CDR3 protein. This sample has some 110,000 distinct CDR3 sequences, with more than 30% found just once. The sample consisted of CD8+ T cells from cultured PBMCs, taken from culture after CMV antigen stimulation. The chain is built from TRBV19 and TRBJ1-1; the match to TRBD1 covers 9 bases. This clonotype originated in a human donor in good health (CMV status not recorded). Some clones in this sample may be carry-over from other donors' samples. CDR3 in DNA: TGTGCCAGTACCACAGGGGGCCGTTACACTGAAGCTTTCTTT. Translation: CASTTGGRYTEAFF.